What follows describes a single T cell receptor (beta chain). The sample belongs to a study of blood T cell repertoires in COVID-19. About the research overall: Both acute and convalescent COVID-19 samples were obtained from the United States, Italy and Spain.

In the study's own analysis: The assay estimated nucleated cells by amplifying reference gene primers. Profiled with immunoSEQ multiplex PCR; TCRdb holds only in-frame clones, not every one. Clone size and the V and J calls come from that table; the DNA yielded D and trimming. This table holds about 190,000 clones, around four fifths found once. The CDR3 consists of 15 residues. Germline V CDR1 and CDR2: MNHEY, SMNVEV (reference sequence). With 10 bases clipped from V and 5 bases from J, the junction kept 8 bases outside the gene matches. The sequence was obtained from a woman aged 70-85 years with active or convalescent COVID-19. The genes are TRBV27 and TRBJ2-3, with 14 bases aligning to TRBD2. The sequencing input was peripheral blood. This chain's CDR3 is CATRLAGGRGDTQYF. In DNA, the CDR3 is TGTGCCACCCGACTAGCGGGAGGGAGGGGAGATACGCAGTATTTT.